The T cell receptor (beta chain) under discussion was sequenced for a study of T cell responses to AZD1222 COVID-19 vaccine. The CDR3 spans 14 residues. The germline V gene has CDR1 SGHTA and CDR2 FQGNSA. Deletions cut 2 bases from V and 9 bases from J, with 15 bases between. Assay: immunoSEQ multiplex PCR; the TCRdb copy retains only in-frame clones and omits some. This repertoire shows 110,000 or so clones, approximately 86% found once; its top ten account for roughly 5.3%. The J gene is TRBJ2-3, the V gene TRBV7-2; perhaps TRBD1 as D (6 bases). The receptor was derived from an adult in good health. Specimen: peripheral blood, collected on day 0 of AZD1222 vaccination. CDR3 nucleotide sequence: TGTGCCAGCAGCTTAACCCTCCAGGGGCAAACGCAGTATTTT. The encoded protein is CASSLTLQGQTQYF.